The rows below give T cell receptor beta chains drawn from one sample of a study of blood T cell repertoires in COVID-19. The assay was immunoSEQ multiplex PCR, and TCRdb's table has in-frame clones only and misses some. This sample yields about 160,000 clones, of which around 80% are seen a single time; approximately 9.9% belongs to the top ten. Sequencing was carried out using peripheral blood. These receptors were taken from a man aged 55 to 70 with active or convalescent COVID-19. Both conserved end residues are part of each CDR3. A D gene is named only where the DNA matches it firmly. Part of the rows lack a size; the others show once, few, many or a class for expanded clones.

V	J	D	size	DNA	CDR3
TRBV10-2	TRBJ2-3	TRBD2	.	TGCGCCAGCAGTGTTACGGGGGGGCCGGTAGATACGCAGTATTTT	CASSVTGGPVDTQYF
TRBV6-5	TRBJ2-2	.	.	TGTGCCAGCAGGGGGGGAACCCCCGGGGAGCTGTTTTTT	CASRGGTPGELFF
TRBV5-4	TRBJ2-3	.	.	TGTGCCAGCAGCTTGGTGGGAGCGGCAGATACGCAGTATTTT	CASSLVGAADTQYF
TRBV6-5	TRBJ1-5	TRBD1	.	TGTGCCAGCAGGCCGGACAGGGCTAGCAATCAGCCCCAGCATTTT	CASRPDRASNQPQHF
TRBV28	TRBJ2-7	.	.	TGTGCCAGCAGCCGACTATCTACAGCCACCTACGAGCAGTACTTC	CASSRLSTATYEQYF
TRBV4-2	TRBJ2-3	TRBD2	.	TGTGCCAGCAGACAGACTAGCGGGAGGCCCACAGATACGCAGTATTTT	CASRQTSGRPTDTQYF
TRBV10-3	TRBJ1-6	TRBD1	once	TGTGCCATCAGTGACCTCGGAGGGGGCGCGACCTATAATTCACCCCTCCACTTT	CAISDLGGGATYNSPLHF
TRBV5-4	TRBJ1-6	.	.	TGTGCCAGCAGCCCCCGGGGGGGAGGGAATTCACCCCTCCACTTT	CASSPRGGGNSPLHF
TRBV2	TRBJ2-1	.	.	TGTGCCAGCAGTACGGGACTCCTCTATATGATTGAGCAGTTCTTC	CASSTGLLYMIEQFF
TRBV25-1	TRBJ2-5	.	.	TGTGCCAGCAGTGAATCGTTGCGGGATGTGGGAGAGACCCAGTACTTC	CASSESLRDVGETQYF
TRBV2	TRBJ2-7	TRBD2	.	TGTGCCAGCAGTGCTAAGGTAGCGGGGGGGAACGAGCAGTACTTC	CASSAKVAGGNEQYF
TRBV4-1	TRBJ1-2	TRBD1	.	TGCGCCAGCAGCCAAGAGTACGGGACAGGGTTTGATGGCTACACCTTC	CASSQEYGTGFDGYTF
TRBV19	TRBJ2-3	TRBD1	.	TGTGCCAGTAAGGGACAGAGCACAGATACGCAGTATTTT	CASKGQSTDTQYF
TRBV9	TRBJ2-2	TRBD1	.	TGTGCCAGCAGCGTAGCTGGGACAGCGTCATCCTCAGGCGCCGGGGAGCTGTTTTTT	CASSVAGTASSSGAGELFF
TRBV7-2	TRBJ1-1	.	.	TGTGCCAGCAGCGCCACCCGGAGAGGCACTGAAGCTTTCTTT	CASSATRRGTEAFF
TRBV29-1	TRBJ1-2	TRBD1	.	TGCAGCGCCAGGACAGGGGGTTATGGCTACACCTTC	CSARTGGYGYTF
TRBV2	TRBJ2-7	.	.	TGTGCCAGCAGTCCGGCGAGGGTAGAGCAGTACTTC	CASSPARVEQYF
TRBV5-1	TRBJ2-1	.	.	TGCGCCAGCAGCTTGGAACGAGGCGCCGCCTACAATGAGCAGTTCTTC	CASSLERGAAYNEQFF
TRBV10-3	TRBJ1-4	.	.	TGTGCCACGCTAGACCGGGACAAGGGATACGGAACTAATGAAAAACTGTTTTTT	CATLDRDKGYGTNEKLFF
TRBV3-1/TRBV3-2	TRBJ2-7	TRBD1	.	TGTGCCAGCAGCCTCACCGGGACAGGGGACTCCGAGCAGTACTTC	CASSLTGTGDSEQYF
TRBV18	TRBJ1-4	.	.	TGTGCCAGCTCACCACCAGGGGCCAGTGAAAAACTGTTTTTT	CASSPPGASEKLFF
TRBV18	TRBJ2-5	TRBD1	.	TGTGCCAGCTCACCACCGGGACAGGGCGGGGAGACCCAGTACTTC	CASSPPGQGGETQYF
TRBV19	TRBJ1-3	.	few	TGTGCCAGTATTCCCACAGACCGCTCTGGAAACACCATATATTTT	CASIPTDRSGNTIYF
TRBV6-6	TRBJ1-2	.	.	TGTGCCAGCAGTTATCAAAACTATGGCTACACCTTC	CASSYQNYGYTF
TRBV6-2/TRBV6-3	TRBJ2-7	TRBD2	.	TGTGCCAGCAGTCTTACTAGCGGCTACTACGAGCAGTACTTC	CASSLTSGYYEQYF
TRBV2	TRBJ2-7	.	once	TGTGCCAGCAGTGAAGGACAGGCACAGCAGTACTTC	CASSEGQAQQYF
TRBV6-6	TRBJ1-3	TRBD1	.	TGTGCCAGCAGTCGGGACAGCCATCCAAGCACTGGAAACACCATATATTTT	CASSRDSHPSTGNTIYF
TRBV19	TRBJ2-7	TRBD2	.	TGTGCCAGTAGCCGACTAGCGGGAGAAGGTAGGGTGCAGTACTTC	CASSRLAGEGRVQYF
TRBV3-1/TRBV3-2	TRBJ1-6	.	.	TGTGCCAGCAGCCAAGAGATTGGGAGCTCCTATAATTCACCCCTCCACTTT	CASSQEIGSSYNSPLHF
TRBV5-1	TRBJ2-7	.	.	TGCGCCAGCAGCACAGTACTAGAACCGGGTCTCGAGCAGTACTTC	CASSTVLEPGLEQYF
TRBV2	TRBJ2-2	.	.	TGTGCCAGCAGTGACGAGAGGGGAGCGGGCACCGGGGAGCTGTTTTTT	CASSDERGAGTGELFF
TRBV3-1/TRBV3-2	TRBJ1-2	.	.	TGTGCCAGCAGCCCAAAGAGGGCAGGGGTCGGCTACACCTTC	CASSPKRAGVGYTF
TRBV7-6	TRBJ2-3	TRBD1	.	TGTGCCAGCAGCTCACGGACAGGGTCGACAGATACGCAGTATTTT	CASSSRTGSTDTQYF
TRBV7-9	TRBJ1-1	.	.	TGTGCCAGCAGCACATTCGACAGGAGTGAAGCTTTCTTT	CASSTFDRSEAFF
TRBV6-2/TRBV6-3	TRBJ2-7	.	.	TGTGCCAGCAGCTATCCTTTGGGGCGCCTAGTCGACGAGCAGTACTTC	CASSYPLGRLVDEQYF
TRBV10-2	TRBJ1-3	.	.	TGCGCCAGCAGTGAGTCAGGCAGGGTTGGAAACACCATATATTTT	CASSESGRVGNTIYF
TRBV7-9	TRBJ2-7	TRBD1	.	TGTGCCAGCAGCCATAGGGACAGCTACGAGCAGTACTTC	CASSHRDSYEQYF
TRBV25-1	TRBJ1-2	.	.	TGTGCCAGCAGTGAATCGAGCCCAACAGCCTATGGCTACACCTTC	CASSESSPTAYGYTF
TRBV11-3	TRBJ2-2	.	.	TGTGCCAGCAGCTTAGAGGGAGCGGGCGGGGAGCTGTTTTTT	CASSLEGAGGELFF
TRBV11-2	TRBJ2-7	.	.	TGTGCCAGCAGCTTAGGACGGGGGATCGTTTCCTACGAGCAGTACTTC	CASSLGRGIVSYEQYF
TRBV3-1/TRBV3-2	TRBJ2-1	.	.	TGTGCCAGCAGCCAAGGGTCTCCGAGCTCCTACAATGAGCAGTTCTTC	CASSQGSPSSYNEQFF
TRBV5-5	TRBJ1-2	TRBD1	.	TGTGCCAGCAGCTTGGCCGGGACAGGTATCTATGGCTACACCTTC	CASSLAGTGIYGYTF
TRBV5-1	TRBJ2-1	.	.	TGCGCCAGCAGTGAACCCAGGAGGGGTGGGACCTACAATGAGCAGTTCTTC	CASSEPRRGGTYNEQFF
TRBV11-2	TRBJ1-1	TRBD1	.	TGTGCCAGCAGCTTAGGACGGACAGGGGTGGTCACTGAAGCTTTCTTT	CASSLGRTGVVTEAFF
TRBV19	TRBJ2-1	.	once	TGTGCCAGTAGGGCCGCTCTTTCCTACAATGAGCAGTTCTTC	CASRAALSYNEQFF
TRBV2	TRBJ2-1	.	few	TGTGCCAGCAGTGCCCAACTAGGGTGGTCCTACAATGAGCAGTTCTTC	CASSAQLGWSYNEQFF
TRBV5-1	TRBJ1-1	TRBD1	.	TGCGCCAGCAGCACAACCGGGACAGTCGACACTGAAGCTTTCTTT	CASSTTGTVDTEAFF
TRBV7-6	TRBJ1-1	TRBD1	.	TGTGCCAGCAGCTTAGGGGGACAGGGCTCTGAAGCTTTCTTT	CASSLGGQGSEAFF
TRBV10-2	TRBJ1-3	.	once	TGCGCCAGCAGTAACGCTCGCGGGCTTTCAGGAAACACCATATATTTT	CASSNARGLSGNTIYF